This T cell receptor beta chain was sequenced in a study of tumor-infiltrating lymphocytes in primary liver carcinoma. The study, taken as a whole, reports: Only around 7-25% of top clones occurred in all five tumor regions. Tumor region pairs shared more overlap than did tumor-adjacent and tumor-blood pairs.

Each 20-30 mg portion of unsorted bulk tissue served as the source for co-extraction of RNA and DNA. Researchers generated TCR beta cDNA from about 0.5 ug of total RNA, relying on a constant-region primer. The TCR beta library was amplified through three nested multiplex PCR rounds in a modified ARM-PCR procedure. The first two PCR rounds used TRBV1-TRBV30 primers with a Cbeta primer, roughly 10 cycles each. MiXCR was run by TCRdb on the multiplex PCR reads, yielding one entry per CDR3 protein. This sample has over 95,000 distinct CDR3 sequences; more than 60% occur once, and the top ten carry 9% to 10%. The CDR3 is 13 residues long. The V and J ends lost 0 bases and 8 bases respectively, with 10 bases between them. The germline V gene has CDR1 SGHTA and CDR2 FQGTGA. This clonotype has ten or more counts. The antigen is undetermined.

The chain combines TRBV7-3 with TRBJ1-1, with TRBD1 as a possible D gene (5 bases). The source of this sequence is a woman in her fifties or sixties with primary liver carcinoma and hepatitis B virus infection. The material sequenced was liver tumor tissue from sampling region 5. The subset is: tumor region T5, tumor centre. The chain's CDR3 is CASSLTGGGEAFF. Written as DNA, the CDR3 is TGTGCCAGCAGCTTAACTGGGGGGGGAGAAGCTTTCTTT.